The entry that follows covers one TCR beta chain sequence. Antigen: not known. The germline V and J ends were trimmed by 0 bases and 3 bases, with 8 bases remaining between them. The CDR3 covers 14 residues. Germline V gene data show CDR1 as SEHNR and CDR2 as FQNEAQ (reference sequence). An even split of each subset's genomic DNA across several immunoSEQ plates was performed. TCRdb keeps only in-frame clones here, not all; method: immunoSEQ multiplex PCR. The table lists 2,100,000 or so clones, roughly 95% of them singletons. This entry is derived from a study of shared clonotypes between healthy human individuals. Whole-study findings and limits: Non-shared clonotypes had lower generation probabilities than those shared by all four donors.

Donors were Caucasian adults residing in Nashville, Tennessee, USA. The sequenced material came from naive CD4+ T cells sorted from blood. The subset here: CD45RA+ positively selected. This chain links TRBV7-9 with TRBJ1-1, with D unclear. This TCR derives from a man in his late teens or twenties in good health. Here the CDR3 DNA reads TGTGCCAGCAGCTTAGCGACGGCATACACTGAAGCTTTCTTT. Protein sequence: CASSLATAYTEAFF.